These 22 T cell receptor beta chains were all obtained from the same sample, sequenced in a study of blood T cell repertoires in COVID-19. The protocol was immunoSEQ multiplex PCR, while the TCRdb copy is restricted to in-frame clones and leaves out a portion. This table has 300,000 to 350,000 clones, approximately 89% appearing once. Source material: PBMCs or T cells enriched from blood (not recorded which). These receptors originate from a woman aged 25 to 45 who had recovered from COVID-19.

This rearrangement joins TRBV11-2 to TRBJ2-5; TRBD2 matches at 10 bases. CDR1 is SGHAT and CDR2 is FQNNGV in the germline V gene. CDR3 size: 17 residues. V lost 0 bases to trimming and J lost 4 bases; unmatched junction nucleotides: 8. This chain's CDR3 is CASSLDGLAEGVETQYF. In nucleotides, the CDR3 is TGTGCCAGCAGCTTAGACGGACTAGCGGAGGGGGTAGAGACCCAGTACTTC.

This chain connects TRBV27 to TRBJ2-7, with 12 bases aligning to TRBD2. Trimming at V came to 5 bases and at J to 3 bases, leaving 5 bases not matched to a gene. CDR3 length equals 15 residues. Germline assignment: CDR1 MNHEY and CDR2 SMNVEV (reference sequence). The CDR3 sequence: CASSPGTSGFYEQYF. CDR3 sequence (DNA): TGTGCCAGCAGTCCCGGGACTAGCGGGTTCTACGAGCAGTACTTC.

In DNA, the CDR3 is TGTGCCAGTAGTTTTAGGACAGGGGGCCCCCCCTACAATGAGCAGTTCTTC. Encoded protein: CASSFRTGGPPYNEQFF. The chain combines TRBV19 with TRBJ2-1; 11 bases align to TRBD1. The CDR3 runs 17 residues. With 5 bases clipped from V and 2 bases from J, the junction kept 8 bases outside the gene matches. From germline, CDR1 is LNHDA and CDR2 SQIVND (reference sequence).

The V gene is TRBV5-1, the J gene TRBJ2-5, with D perhaps TRBD2 (5 bases). Germline V lookup: CDR1 SGHRS, CDR2 YFSETQ. Trimming stripped 3 bases from V and 2 bases from J, with 8 bases between. CDR3 length: 13 residues. The chain's CDR3 is CASSWTVQETQYF. The CDR3 nucleotides read TGCGCCAGCAGCTGGACTGTTCAAGAGACCCAGTACTTC.

This rearrangement joins TRBV4-3 to TRBJ2-2; 12 bases fit TRBD1. The germline V gene encodes CDR1 LGHNA and CDR2 YSLEER. The CDR3 loop spans 17 amino acids. V lost 2 bases, J lost 7 bases, and 8 bases stayed unmatched. The CDR3 region has the DNA TGCGCCAGCAGCCAATCCGGGACAGGGGGCCCCCTCGGGGAGCTGTTTTTT. This encodes CASSQSGTGGPLGELFF.

V is TRBV28 and J is TRBJ1-5; TRBD1 matches 7 bases. V shed 4 bases and J 6 bases; nucleotides not matched to a gene: 9. CDR3 length: 15 amino acids. CDR1 and CDR2 from the germline V gene are MDHEN and SYDVKM. CDR3 loop: CASSSATGPGQPQHF. In DNA form, the CDR3 reads TGTGCCAGCAGTTCCGCGACAGGGCCGGGTCAGCCCCAGCATTTT.

The rearrangement links TRBV30 to TRBJ2-7, with 9 bases fitting TRBD2. Germline loops: CDR1 GTSNPN, CDR2 SVGIG (reference sequence). The CDR3 is made up of 17 amino acids. The ends lost 2 bases at V and 3 bases at J; junction bases unmatched: 14. CDR3 sequence reads: CAWSWLSGTSLLYEQYF. The DNA of the CDR3 is TGTGCCTGGAGTTGGCTAAGTGGGACTAGCCTCCTCTACGAGCAGTACTTC.

The rearrangement uses TRBV10-3 and TRBJ2-1; 9 nucleotides match TRBD1. The CDR3 spans 14 residues. The germline V gene encodes CDR1 ENHRY and CDR2 SYGVKD. J was trimmed by 4 bases and V by 8 bases; bases with no gene match: 6. The CDR3 reads CAIAQGASYNEQFF. CDR3 coding DNA: TGTGCCATCGCACAGGGGGCCTCGTACAATGAGCAGTTCTTC.

This chain links TRBV27 with TRBJ2-5, with 9 positions matching TRBD1. Germline-derived CDR1 and CDR2 are MNHEY and SMNVEV (reference sequence). There are 16 residues in the CDR3. Trimming removed 5 bases from V and 5 bases from J; junction bases left unmatched: 12. CDR3 sequence (DNA): TGTGCCAGCAGTCCTGAACAGGGGGCGAGGGACGAGACCCAGTACTTC. Its protein product is CASSPEQGARDETQYF.

The chain joins TRBV19 to TRBJ2-7, with 11 nucleotides matching TRBD2. The V gene's germline CDR1 is LNHDA and CDR2 SQIVND (reference sequence). CDR3 length: 15 amino acids. Unmatched junction bases numbered 7, after V lost 4 bases and J lost 5 bases. CDR3 sequence (DNA): TGTGCCAGTAGTACTAGCGGGAGGTCGGCTAACGAGCAGTACTTC. It codes for CASSTSGRSANEQYF.

This chain links TRBV6-2 or TRBV6-3 with TRBJ1-1, with TRBD1 identical over 12 bases. The CDR3 covers 15 residues. Germline V gives CDR1 MNHEY, CDR2 SVGEGT. V was pared by 5 bases and J by 3 bases, with 4 bases of the junction left unmatched. The CDR3 DNA reads as TGTGCCAGCAGTAAGGGACAGGGGGCATACACTGAAGCTTTCTTT. Translation gives CASSKGQGAYTEAFF.

The rearrangement uses TRBV29-1 and TRBJ2-2; TRBD1 might be the D (6 bases). Trimming took 0 bases from V and 4 from J, leaving 15 bases between them. This CDR3 has 16 residues. Germline loops: CDR1 SQVTM, CDR2 ANQGSEA. CDR3 DNA: TGCAGCGTTGAAGATCTTTGGGGGCCCGGCACCGGGGAGCTGTTTTTT. Translation gives CSVEDLWGPGTGELFF.

The chain couples TRBV20-1 to TRBJ2-1, with D maybe TRBD2 (5 bases). V was pared by 3 bases and J by 12 bases, with 15 bases between. This CDR3 comprises 12 residues. Germline assignment: CDR1 DFQATT and CDR2 SNEGSKA (reference sequence). The CDR3 region is CSASISGLRQFF. In DNA form, the CDR3 reads TGCAGTGCTAGTATCTCGGGATTGCGGCAGTTCTTC.

V gene TRBV6-5 combines with J gene TRBJ2-1, with TRBD2 as a possible D gene (5 bases). CDR1 is MNHEY and CDR2 is SVGAGI in the germline V gene. The CDR3 loop spans 14 amino acids. The V and J ends lost 8 bases and 6 bases respectively, with 17 bases between them. CDR3 in amino acids: CASGRAAYINEQFF. The CDR3 nucleotides are TGTGCCAGCGGGCGAGCGGCATACATCAATGAGCAGTTCTTC.

The chain combines TRBV7-2 with TRBJ1-2, with TRBD1 matching 8 bases. Germline assignment: CDR1 SGHTA and CDR2 FQGNSA. J lost 2 bases, V lost 2 bases, and 7 bases had no gene match. The CDR3 consists of 16 residues. The CDR3 spells CASSLMQGAINYGYTF. DNA of the CDR3: TGTGCCAGCAGCTTAATGCAGGGGGCAATCAACTATGGCTACACCTTC.

V usage is TRBV4-1 and J usage is TRBJ1-1, with TRBD1 identical over 9 bases. Germline assignment: CDR1 MGHRA and CDR2 YSYEKL. The V segment lost 3 bases and the J segment 1 base; nucleotides outside the gene matches: 18. This CDR3 is built from 20 residues. The CDR3: CASSQGTWTGVDFGNTEAFF. The CDR3 nucleotides read TGCGCCAGCAGCCAGGGTACTTGGACAGGGGTTGATTTTGGGAACACTGAAGCTTTCTTT.

This chain links TRBV15 with TRBJ2-7, with a tentative D call TRBD1 (5 bases). The CDR3 loop spans 14 amino acids. CDR1 and CDR2 from the germline V gene are LNHNV and YYDKDF (reference sequence). Between the trimmed V and J ends, which lost 0 bases and 2 bases, there was a span of 8 bases. The CDR3 DNA sequence: TGTGCCACCAGCAGAGAGGACACGACCTACGAGCAGTACTTC. Translated: CATSREDTTYEQYF.

The chain is built from TRBV6-2 or TRBV6-3 and TRBJ1-4; tentative D call: TRBD1 (6 bases). This CDR3 comprises 15 residues. Looked up from germline, CDR1 is MNHEY and CDR2 is SVGEGT. The ends were cut back, 2 bases at V and 8 bases at J, with 15 bases in the middle. Here the CDR3 reads CASSYEPGHLEKLFF. CDR3 DNA: TGTGCCAGCAGTTACGAACCGGGACACCTAGAAAAACTGTTTTTT.

The chain carries TRBV6-2 or TRBV6-3 and TRBJ2-7; D call uncertain. The germline gives CDR1 MNHEY, CDR2 SVGEGT. V lost 0 bases and J 4 bases, leaving 13 bases between the germline ends. The CDR3 length is 15 residues. CDR3 DNA: TGTGCCAGCAGTTACTCCCCAATGGGCCTTTACGAGCAGTACTTC. Amino acids: CASSYSPMGLYEQYF.

V is TRBV6-4 and J is TRBJ2-1, with 7 bases lining up with TRBD2. The CDR3 loop spans 15 amino acids. Germline V gene lookup returns CDR1 MRHNA and CDR2 SNTAGT. V dropped 6 bases and J dropped 1; count of bases not matched to a gene: 6. CDR3 bases: TGTGCCAGCAGCCCTACTAGCGATTCCTACAATGAGCAGTTCTTC. This encodes CASSPTSDSYNEQFF.

The chain combines TRBV29-1 with TRBJ2-1, with D possibly TRBD1 on 6 matching bases. The V and J ends lost 1 base and 15 bases respectively, with 19 bases between them. The CDR3 is 13 amino acids. Germline CDR1 SQVTM, CDR2 ANQGSEA. CDR3 nucleotide sequence: TGCAGCGTTGAAGTAGTGATCGGGCAGGGGCGGTTCTTC. This translates into CSVEVVIGQGRFF.

V usage is TRBV7-2 and J usage is TRBJ2-1, with 7 bases identical to TRBD2. Losses at the gene ends were 5 bases for V and 4 bases for J; bases not matched to a gene: 5. CDR1 and CDR2 from the germline V gene are SGHTA and FQGNSA. This CDR3 comprises 14 residues. In nucleotides, the CDR3 is TGTGCCAGCAGCGGAGGGACTACTTACAATGAGCAGTTCTTC. Encoded protein: CASSGGTTYNEQFF.